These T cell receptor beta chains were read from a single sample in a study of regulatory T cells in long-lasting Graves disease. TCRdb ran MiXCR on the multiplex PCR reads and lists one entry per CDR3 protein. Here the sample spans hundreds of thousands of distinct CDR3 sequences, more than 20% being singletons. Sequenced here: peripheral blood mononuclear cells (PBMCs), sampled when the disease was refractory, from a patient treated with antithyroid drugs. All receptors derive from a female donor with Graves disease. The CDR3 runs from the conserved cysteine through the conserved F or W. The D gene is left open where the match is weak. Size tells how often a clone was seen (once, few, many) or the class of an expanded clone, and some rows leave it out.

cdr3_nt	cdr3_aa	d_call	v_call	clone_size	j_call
TGTGCCAGCAGTCCCCACTCAACAGGTATCACTGAAGCTTTCTTT	CASSPHSTGITEAFF	-	TRBV12-3/TRBV12-4	many	TRBJ1-1
TGTGCCAGCAGGGGTAGCGGGACGATAGATACGCAGTATTTT	CASRGSGTIDTQYF	TRBD2	TRBV6-2/TRBV6-3	-	TRBJ2-3
TGCAGCGCCCCGAAATTGGAAATGGGACAGGGGATAGACTATGGCTACACCTTC	CSAPKLEMGQGIDYGYTF	TRBD1	TRBV29-1	few	TRBJ1-2
TGTGCCAGCAGCTTATTGGATGGCGGGGAGCTGTTTTTT	CASSLLDGGELFF	-	TRBV7-9	few	TRBJ2-2
TGTGCCAGCAGCTTGGTGGACAGGGCCCTAGAAGCTTTCTTT	CASSLVDRALEAFF	TRBD1	TRBV5-5	-	TRBJ1-1
TGCAGTGCTAGACGACTAGCGGATTACGAGCAGTACTTC	CSARRLADYEQYF	TRBD2	TRBV20-1	-	TRBJ2-7
TGTGCCAGTAGCTTGGGAGCCAAAAACATTCAGTACTTC	CASSLGAKNIQYF	-	TRBV28	many	TRBJ2-4
TGTGCCAGCAGCAGAGAGTCAAGGCCCACAGATACGCAGTATTTT	CASSRESRPTDTQYF	-	TRBV11-3	once	TRBJ2-3
TGTGCCATCAGTGGATCTAGCTCCGACTCCTACGAGCAGTACTTC	CAISGSSSDSYEQYF	-	TRBV10-3	many	TRBJ2-7
TGCGCCAGCAGCTCCCCGATCGGTGGCTGGACCGGGGAGCTGTTTTTT	CASSSPIGGWTGELFF	-	TRBV5-1	few	TRBJ2-2
TGCAGTGCTAGGGATCGGGACAGTACGTACGAGCAGTACTTC	CSARDRDSTYEQYF	TRBD1	TRBV20-1	many	TRBJ2-7
TGTGCTAGTGGTTTGATCCTGGGAGAGGGTTACAGCACCGGGGAGCTGTTTTTT	CASGLILGEGYSTGELFF	-	TRBV12-5	few	TRBJ2-2
TGTGCCAGCAGACCGCGGGGAAAAGAGACCCAGTACTTC	CASRPRGKETQYF	-	TRBV11-2	many	TRBJ2-5
TGTGCCTGGAGTCCTAGCGGGAGAGGAGAGACCCAGTACTTC	CAWSPSGRGETQYF	TRBD2	TRBV30	many	TRBJ2-5
TGTGCCAGCAGCTTGGGGGGAGTTACTTCGTCTAACACCTTC	CASSLGGVTSSNTF	-	TRBV5-6	-	TRBJ1-2